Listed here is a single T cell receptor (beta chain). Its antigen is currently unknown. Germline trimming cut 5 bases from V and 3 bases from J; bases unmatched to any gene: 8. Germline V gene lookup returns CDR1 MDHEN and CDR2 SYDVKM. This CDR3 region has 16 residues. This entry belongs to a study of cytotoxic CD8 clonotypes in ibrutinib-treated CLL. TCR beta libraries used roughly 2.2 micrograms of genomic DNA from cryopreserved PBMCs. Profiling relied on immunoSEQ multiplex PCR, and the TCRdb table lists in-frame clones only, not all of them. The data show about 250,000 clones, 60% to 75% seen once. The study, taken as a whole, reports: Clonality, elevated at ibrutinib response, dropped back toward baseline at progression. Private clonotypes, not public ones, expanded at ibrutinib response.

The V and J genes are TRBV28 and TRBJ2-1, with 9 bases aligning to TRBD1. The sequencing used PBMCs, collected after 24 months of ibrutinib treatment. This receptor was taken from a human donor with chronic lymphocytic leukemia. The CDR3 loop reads CASSVPDRGYYNEQFF. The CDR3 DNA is TGTGCCAGCAGTGTACCGGACAGGGGATACTACAATGAGCAGTTCTTC. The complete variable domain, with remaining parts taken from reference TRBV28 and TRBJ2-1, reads DVKVTQSSRYLVKRTGEKVFLECVQDMDHENMFWYRQDPGLGLRLIYFSYDVKMKEKGDIPEGYSVSREKKERFSLILESASTNQTSMYLCASSVPDRGYYNEQFFGPGTRLTVL.